The clone carrying this TCR beta chain was observed at least ten times. Its antigen is currently unknown. One entry per CDR3 protein, called by TCRdb with MiXCR from the reads. The sample consists of about 230,000 distinct CDR3 sequences, 6.5% of them appearing once. The source of the sample is a study of T cell repertoires in cytomegalovirus infection. Study details: Based on public TCR beta signatures, there were indications of CMV infection and of a matching HLA type.

Study-wide results and caveats: Cumulated frequencies of public TCR beta families served to identify carriers of CMV plus the relevant HLA. Ex vivo, HLA-C-restricted CMV-specific TCR beta clonotypes prevailed over the rest of the response.

This receptor was identified in a human donor in good health (CMV status not recorded). Some clones in this sample may be carry-over from other donors' samples. Input material: PBMCs.

The CDR3 loop reads CASSFESSYNSPLHF. CDR3 in DNA: TGTGCCAGCAGTTTTGAGAGCTCCTATAATTCACCCCTCCACTTT. This sequence joins TRBV12-3 or TRBV12-4 and TRBJ1-6; D not resolved. Between the trimmed V and J ends, which lost 3 bases and 0 bases, there was a span of 6 bases. CDR3 length equals 15 residues.